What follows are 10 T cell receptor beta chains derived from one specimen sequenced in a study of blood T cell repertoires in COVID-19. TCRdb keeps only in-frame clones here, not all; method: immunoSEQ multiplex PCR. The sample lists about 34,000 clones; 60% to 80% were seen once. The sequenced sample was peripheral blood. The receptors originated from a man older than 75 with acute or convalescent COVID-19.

CDR3 DNA sequence: TGTGCCAGCAGCTTAGACGGCGGGAATTACGAGCAGTACTTC. Translated: CASSLDGGNYEQYF. This chain connects TRBV7-8 to TRBJ2-7; D might be TRBD2 (6 bases). There are 14 residues in the CDR3. Looked up from germline, CDR1 is SGHVS and CDR2 is FQNEAQ. The V and J ends lost 1 base and 4 bases respectively, with 11 bases between them.

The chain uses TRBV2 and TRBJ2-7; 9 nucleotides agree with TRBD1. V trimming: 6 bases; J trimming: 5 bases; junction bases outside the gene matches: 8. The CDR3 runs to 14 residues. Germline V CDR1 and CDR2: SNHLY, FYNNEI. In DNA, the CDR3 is TGTGCCAGCAGGGACAGGGGCCGGTGGGACGAGCAGTACTTC. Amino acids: CASRDRGRWDEQYF.

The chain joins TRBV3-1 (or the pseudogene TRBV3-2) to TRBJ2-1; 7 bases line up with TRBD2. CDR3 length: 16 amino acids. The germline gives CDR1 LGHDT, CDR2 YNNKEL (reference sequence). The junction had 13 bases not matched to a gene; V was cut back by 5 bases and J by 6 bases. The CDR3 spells CASSYLAAGLGNEQFF. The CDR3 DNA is TGTGCCAGCAGCTATCTAGCGGCGGGATTGGGCAATGAGCAGTTCTTC.

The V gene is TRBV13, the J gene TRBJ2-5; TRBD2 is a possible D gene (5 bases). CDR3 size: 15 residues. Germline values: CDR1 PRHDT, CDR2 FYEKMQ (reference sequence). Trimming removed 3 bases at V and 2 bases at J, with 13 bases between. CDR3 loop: CASSFFSGRQETQYF. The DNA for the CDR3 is TGTGCCAGCAGCTTTTTCTCGGGGAGACAAGAGACCCAGTACTTC.

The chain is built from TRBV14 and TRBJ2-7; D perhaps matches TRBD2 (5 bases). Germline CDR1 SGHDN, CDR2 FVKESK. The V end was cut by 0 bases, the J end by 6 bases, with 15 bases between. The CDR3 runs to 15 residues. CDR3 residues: CASSQERVRIIEQYF. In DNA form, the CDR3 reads TGTGCCAGCAGCCAAGAGCGGGTGAGAATAATCGAGCAGTACTTC.

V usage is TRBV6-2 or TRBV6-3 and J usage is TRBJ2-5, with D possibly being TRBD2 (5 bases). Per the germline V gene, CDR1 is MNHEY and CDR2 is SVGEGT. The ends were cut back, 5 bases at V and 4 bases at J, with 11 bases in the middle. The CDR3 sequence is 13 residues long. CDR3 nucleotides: TGTGCCAGCAGTAAGATAAGCGGAGAGACCCAGTACTTC. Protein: CASSKISGETQYF.

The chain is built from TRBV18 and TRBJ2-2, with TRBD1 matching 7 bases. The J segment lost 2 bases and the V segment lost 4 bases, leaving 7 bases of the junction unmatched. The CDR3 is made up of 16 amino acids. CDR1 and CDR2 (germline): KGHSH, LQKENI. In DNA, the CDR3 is TGTGCCAGCTCACTAACGGCAGGGGGAAACACCGGGGAGCTGTTTTTT. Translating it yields CASSLTAGGNTGELFF.

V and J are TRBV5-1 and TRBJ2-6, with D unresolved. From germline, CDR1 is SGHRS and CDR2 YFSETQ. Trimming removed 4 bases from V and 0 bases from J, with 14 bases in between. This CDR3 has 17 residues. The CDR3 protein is CASSPPVLNSGANVLTF. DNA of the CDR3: TGCGCCAGCAGCCCCCCGGTCCTTAACTCTGGGGCCAACGTCCTGACTTTC.

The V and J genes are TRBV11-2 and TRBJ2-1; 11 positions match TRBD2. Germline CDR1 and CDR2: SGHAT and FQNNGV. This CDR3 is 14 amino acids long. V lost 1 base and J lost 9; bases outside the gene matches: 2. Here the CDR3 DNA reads TGTGCCAGCAGCTTAGTAGGGACTAGCGGTGAGCAGTTCTTC. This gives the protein CASSLVGTSGEQFF.

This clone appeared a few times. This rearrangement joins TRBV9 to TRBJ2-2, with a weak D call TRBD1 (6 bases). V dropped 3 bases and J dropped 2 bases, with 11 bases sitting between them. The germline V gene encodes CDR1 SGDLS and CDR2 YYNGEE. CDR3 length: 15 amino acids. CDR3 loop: CASSARTDNTGELFF. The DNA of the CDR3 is TGTGCCAGCAGCGCTCGGACAGATAACACCGGGGAGCTGTTTTTT.